The clone carrying this TCR beta chain has more than one count but fewer than ten. Germline V CDR1 and CDR2: GTSNPN, SVGIG (reference sequence). CDR3 size: 12 residues. V dropped 3 bases and J dropped 8 bases, with 14 bases sitting between them. This table comes from immunoSEQ multiplex PCR, and its TCRdb copy is limited to in-frame clones, with some not included. Of 470,000 or so clones in the sample, around nine tenths were seen once. This specimen belongs to a study of blood T cell repertoires in COVID-19. Study as a whole: Samples of COVID-19 (acute and convalescent) were obtained from the United States, Italy and Spain.

V and J are TRBV30 and TRBJ2-7, with D unclear. The material sequenced was peripheral blood. The receptor was derived from a woman in her thirties with acute or convalescent COVID-19. The CDR3 sequence: CAWRVTSTKQYF. CDR3 nucleotides: TGTGCCTGGAGAGTAACCTCTACGAAGCAGTACTTC. The variable domain in full, with the rest retrieved from reference TRBV30 and TRBJ2-7, is SQTIHQWPATLVQPVGSPLSLECTVEGTSNPNLYWYRQAAGRGLQLLFYSVGIGQISSEVPQNLSASRPQDRQFILSSKKLLLSDSGFYLCAWRVTSTKQYFGPGTRLTVT.